This TCR beta chain originates from a study of CD8+ T cells in alopecia areata. The sample holds a few counts of this clone. Sequencing relied on a cDNA template that was reverse transcribed from extracted RNA. Libraries were prepared by immunoSEQ multiplex PCR; TCRdb keeps only in-frame clonotypes and omits some of them. The profile shows some 220,000 clones, 50% to 60% of them singletons. Treatment meaning: oral pan-JAK inhibitor, 5-10 mg twice daily. Obtained from alopecia areata patients were lesional scalp punch biopsies along with peripheral blood. The V gene lost 6 bases and the J gene lost 6 bases, with 10 bases spanning the gap. Germline CDR1 and CDR2: SNHLY and FYNNEI. This CDR3 has 12 residues.

The receptor was isolated from a human donor with alopecia areata. The V call is TRBV2, the J call TRBJ2-3, with D possibly called TRBD1 or TRBD2 (5 bases each). The specimen was CD4+ T cells sorted from blood, collected at week 4, from a patient treated with tofacitinib. The CDR3 DNA reads TGTGCCAGCAGGGGACCGGGGGATACGCAGTATTTT. It encodes CASRGPGDTQYF.